The rows below give T cell receptor beta chains drawn from one sample of a study of shared clonotypes between healthy human individuals. Sequencing used immunoSEQ multiplex PCR; TCRdb keeps in-frame clones, though not all of them. This table has 2 million to 2.5 million clones, approximately 90% appearing once. Sequencing was done on a sample of naive CD4+ T cells from PBMCs. The receptors derive from a man younger than 35 in good health. Some clones in this sample may be carry-over from other donors' samples. The CDR3 runs from the conserved cysteine through the conserved F or W. Each record gives: V gene, J gene, CDR3 protein.

TRBV7-9	TRBJ2-7	CASSLAPVGGSYEQYF
TRBV2	TRBJ1-2	CASGLTQSYGYTF
TRBV28	TRBJ1-2	CASRSGTGGDGYTF
TRBV9	TRBJ2-2	CASSVELAGGGELFF
TRBV10-3	TRBJ2-5	CAISGPDRVETQYF
TRBV6-6	TRBJ1-2	CASSYGQSLNYGYTF
TRBV2	TRBJ1-1	CASRPRTGGNTEAFF
TRBV11-1	TRBJ2-7	CASSSGTGIHEQYF
TRBV28	TRBJ2-2	CASSLYRIGELFF
TRBV5-1	TRBJ2-1	CASSSSTAGANEQFF
TRBV28	TRBJ2-7	CAINRGGLPYEQYF
TRBV2	TRBJ1-5	CASRPTGTSNQPQHF
TRBV19	TRBJ2-1	CASSIRLAAGSYNEQFF
TRBV5-1	TRBJ2-2	CASSFVAGGFPGELFF
TRBV28	TRBJ2-5	CASGAGYETQYF
TRBV18	TRBJ2-1	CASSPPRYAGAPQSYNEQFF
TRBV7-8	TRBJ2-3	CASSPHLSRPPDTQYF
TRBV2	TRBJ2-1	CASGRGSGPYNEQFF
TRBV5-1	TRBJ2-3	CASSFLQEADTQYF
TRBV25-1	TRBJ2-4	CARPGAGRALLAKNIQYF
TRBV5-1	TRBJ1-2	CASSLNGPTSVSGGYTF
TRBV4-1	TRBJ1-5	CASSQDNRNNQPQHF
TRBV5-1	TRBJ2-3	CASSLGPISTDTQYF
TRBV28	TRBJ2-7	CASSLVGSGYEQYF
TRBV28	TRBJ1-6	CASSLPGAVSPLHF
TRBV11-3	TRBJ2-5	CASSPRAGAETQYF
TRBV5-1	TRBJ1-1	CASSWDRSTEAFF
TRBV4-1	TRBJ1-2	CASSQLDRSGGYTF
TRBV5-8	TRBJ1-2	CASSMRTGYRGYTF
TRBV4-1	TRBJ2-1	CASSPGGLAGRDEQFF
TRBV7-8	TRBJ2-2	CASTRTRLFRITGELFF
TRBV20-1	TRBJ2-7	CSARDSSQQYF
TRBV19	TRBJ2-7	CASTPEAGRTYEQYF
TRBV18	TRBJ1-4	CASSPPEYNEKLFF
TRBV25-1	TRBJ1-4	CASGITTNEKLFF
TRBV18	TRBJ1-4	CASGEGQNEKLFF
TRBV5-4	TRBJ2-7	CASSFPIATSEQYF
TRBV28	TRBJ1-1	CASSFLFTEAFF
TRBV5-6	TRBJ2-7	CASSMGLAGDYQYF
TRBV7-2	TRBJ1-1	CASSLLGENTEAFF
TRBV6-9	TRBJ1-2	CASSYTNTNYGYTF
TRBV7-3	TRBJ1-1	CASSQTGGNTEAFF
TRBV30	TRBJ1-6	CAWKGPNSYNSPLHF
TRBV19	TRBJ2-2	CASSRSGTGELFF
TRBV11-3	TRBJ2-3	CASSSGRDTQYF
TRBV18	TRBJ1-4	CASSPPTQLYEKLFF
TRBV5-4	TRBJ2-2	CASSWGQGQNTGELFF
TRBV10-3	TRBJ1-1	CAISPVGGRTEAFF
TRBV9	TRBJ2-4	CASSAPTGNLAKNIQYF
TRBV6-6	TRBJ2-1	CATELAEYNEQFF
TRBV20-1	TRBJ2-1	CSASPGDEQFF